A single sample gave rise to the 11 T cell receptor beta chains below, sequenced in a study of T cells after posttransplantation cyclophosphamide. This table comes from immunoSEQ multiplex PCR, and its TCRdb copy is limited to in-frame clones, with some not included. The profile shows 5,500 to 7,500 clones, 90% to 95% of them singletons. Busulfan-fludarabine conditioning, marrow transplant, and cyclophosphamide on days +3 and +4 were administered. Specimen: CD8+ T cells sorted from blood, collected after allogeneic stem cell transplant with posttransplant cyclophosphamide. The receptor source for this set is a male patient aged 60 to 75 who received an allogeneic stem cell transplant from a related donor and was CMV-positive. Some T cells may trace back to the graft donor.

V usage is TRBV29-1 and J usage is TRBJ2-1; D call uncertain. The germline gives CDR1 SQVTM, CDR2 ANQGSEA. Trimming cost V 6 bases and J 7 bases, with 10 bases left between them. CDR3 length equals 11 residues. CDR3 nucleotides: TGCAGCGTCAACCTCCAGAATGAGCAGTTCTTC. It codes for CSVNLQNEQFF.

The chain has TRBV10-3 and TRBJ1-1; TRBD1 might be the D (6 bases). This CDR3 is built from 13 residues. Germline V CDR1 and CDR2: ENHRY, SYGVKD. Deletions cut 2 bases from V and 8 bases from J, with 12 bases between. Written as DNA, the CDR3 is TGTGCCATCAGTGAGCAGGGGTGGGTGGAAGCTTTCTTT. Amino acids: CAISEQGWVEAFF.

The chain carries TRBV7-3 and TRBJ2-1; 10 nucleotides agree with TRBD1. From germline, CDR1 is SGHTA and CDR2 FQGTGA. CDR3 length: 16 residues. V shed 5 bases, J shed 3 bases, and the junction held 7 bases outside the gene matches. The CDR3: CASSQSGQGFYNEQFF. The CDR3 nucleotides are TGTGCCAGCAGCCAGTCGGGACAGGGGTTCTACAATGAGCAGTTCTTC.

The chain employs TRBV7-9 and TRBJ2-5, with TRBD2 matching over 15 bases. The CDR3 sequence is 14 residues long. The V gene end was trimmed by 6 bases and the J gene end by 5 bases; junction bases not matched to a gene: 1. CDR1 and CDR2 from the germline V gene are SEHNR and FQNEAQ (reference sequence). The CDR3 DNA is TGTGCCAGCAGGGGGACTAGCGGGGGGGAGACCCAGTACTTC. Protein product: CASRGTSGGETQYF.

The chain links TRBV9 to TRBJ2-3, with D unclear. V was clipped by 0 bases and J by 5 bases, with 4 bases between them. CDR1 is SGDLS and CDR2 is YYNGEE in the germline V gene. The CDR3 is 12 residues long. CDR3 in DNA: TGTGCCAGCAGCGTAGGTATAGATACGCAGTATTTT. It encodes CASSVGIDTQYF.

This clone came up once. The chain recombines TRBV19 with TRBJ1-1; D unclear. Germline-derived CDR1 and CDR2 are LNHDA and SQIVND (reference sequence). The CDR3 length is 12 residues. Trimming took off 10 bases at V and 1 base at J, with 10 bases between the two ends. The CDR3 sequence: CATNAGNTEAFF. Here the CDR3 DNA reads TGTGCCACCAACGCAGGGAACACTGAAGCTTTCTTT.

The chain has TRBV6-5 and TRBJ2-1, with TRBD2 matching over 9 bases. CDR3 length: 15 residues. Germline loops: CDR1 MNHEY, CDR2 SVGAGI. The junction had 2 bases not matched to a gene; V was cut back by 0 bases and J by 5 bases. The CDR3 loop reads CASSYSTSGNNEQFF. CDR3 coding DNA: TGTGCCAGCAGTTACTCGACTAGCGGAAACAATGAGCAGTTCTTC.

The CDR3 sequence is CASSAEETPYGYTF. The CDR3 coding sequence is TGTGCCAGCAGCGCTGAGGAGACCCCCTATGGCTACACCTTC. V is TRBV7-2 and J is TRBJ1-2; D unresolved. The CDR3 contains 14 residues. From germline, CDR1 is SGHTA and CDR2 FQGNSA. Trimming left V 5 bases short and J 4 bases short, with 14 bases between.

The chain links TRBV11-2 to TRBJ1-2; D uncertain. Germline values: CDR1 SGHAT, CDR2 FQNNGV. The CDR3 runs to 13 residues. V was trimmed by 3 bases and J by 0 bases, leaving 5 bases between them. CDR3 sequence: CASSFGANYGYTF. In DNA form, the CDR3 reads TGTGCCAGCAGCTTCGGGGCTAACTATGGCTACACCTTC.

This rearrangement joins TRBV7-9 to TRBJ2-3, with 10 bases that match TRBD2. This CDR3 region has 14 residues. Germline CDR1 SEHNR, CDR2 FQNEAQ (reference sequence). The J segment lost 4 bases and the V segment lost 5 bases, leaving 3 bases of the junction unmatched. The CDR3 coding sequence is TGTGCCAGCAGCAGAGCGGGGGGGCCAGATACGCAGTATTTT. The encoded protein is CASSRAGGPDTQYF.

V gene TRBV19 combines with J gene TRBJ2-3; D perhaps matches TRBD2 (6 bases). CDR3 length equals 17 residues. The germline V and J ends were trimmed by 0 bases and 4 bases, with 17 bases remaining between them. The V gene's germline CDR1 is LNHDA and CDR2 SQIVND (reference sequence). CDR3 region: CASSIDVGRIAADTQYF. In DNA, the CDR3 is TGTGCCAGTAGTATAGATGTAGGGCGAATAGCGGCAGATACGCAGTATTTT.